Detailed here is one T cell receptor beta chain. The sample is drawn from a study of OX40 agonist ivuxolimab in advanced cancers. Across the whole study: Partial responses, seen in three patients, involved one hepatocellular carcinoma and two cutaneous melanomas.

Germline V gene data show CDR1 as MNHNS and CDR2 as SASEGT. CDR3 length: 15 residues. Trimming took 1 base from V and 0 from J, leaving 7 bases between them. Here immunoSEQ multiplex PCR was the method, and the copy in TCRdb shows in-frame clones only, minus some. The repertoire holds about 24,000 clones, with about nine tenths as singletons. This chain links TRBV6-1 with TRBJ1-5, with D unresolved. Material: CD4+ or CD8+ T cells sorted from blood, obtained in a trial of the OX40 agonist ivuxolimab. The receptor comes from an adult with an advanced solid tumor such as melanoma, head and neck, liver or kidney cancer. The CDR3 DNA sequence: TGTGCCAGCAGTGAAGACACCCTTAGCAATCAGCCCCAGCATTTT. This encodes CASSEDTLSNQPQHF.